The rows below give T cell receptor beta chains drawn from one sample of a study of T cell repertoires in ileal Crohn's disease. Some clones are missing from TCRdb's copy, which holds only in-frame ones; the method was immunoSEQ multiplex PCR. The table shows some 5,400 clones, with nearly 80% occurring only once. What was sequenced was ileal tissue. The receptors shown here come from an adult with Crohn's disease. Each CDR3 is given with its conserved first and last residue. The order of the fields is clone size, V gene, D gene, J gene, CDR3 DNA, CDR3 protein. A D gene is named only where the DNA matches it firmly. Clone size is not always given. Where it is, it says once, few, many or a class for expanded clones.

clone size: .
V gene: TRBV4-1
D gene: .
J gene: TRBJ1-4
CDR3 DNA: TGCGCCAGCAGCCAAGAAGGTCAGGGCAGCGGGGTGACGACCGAAAAACTGTTTTTT
CDR3 protein: CASSQEGQGSGVTTEKLFF

clone size: .
V gene: TRBV11-2
D gene: TRBD1
J gene: TRBJ1-2
CDR3 DNA: TGTGCCAGCAGCTCCCCGGGACAGACTAACTATGGCTACACCTTC
CDR3 protein: CASSSPGQTNYGYTF

clone size: once
V gene: TRBV5-1
D gene: TRBD1
J gene: TRBJ1-2
CDR3 DNA: TGCGCCAGCAGCTTGGAAGGGGGCGCCGACTATGGCTACACCTTC
CDR3 protein: CASSLEGGADYGYTF

clone size: once
V gene: TRBV7-2
D gene: TRBD2
J gene: TRBJ2-2
CDR3 DNA: TGTGCCAGCAGACTACTAGCGTACACCGGGGAGCTGTTTTTT
CDR3 protein: CASRLLAYTGELFF

clone size: .
V gene: TRBV29-1
D gene: TRBD1
J gene: TRBJ1-5
CDR3 DNA: TGCAGCGTGGGACAGGGGGGAGGTCAGCCCCAGCATTTT
CDR3 protein: CSVGQGGGQPQHF

clone size: few
V gene: TRBV7-9
D gene: .
J gene: TRBJ2-7
CDR3 DNA: TGTGCCAGCAGCTTAATGGGCGGAGAGGAGCAGTACTTC
CDR3 protein: CASSLMGGEEQYF

clone size: .
V gene: TRBV29-1
D gene: .
J gene: TRBJ2-5
CDR3 DNA: TGCAGCGTTGGAGAACAGACCCAAGAGACCCAGTACTTC
CDR3 protein: CSVGEQTQETQYF

clone size: .
V gene: TRBV27
D gene: .
J gene: TRBJ1-5
CDR3 DNA: TGTGCCAGCAGTTTAACAGGGAGGATGCGACAGCCCCAGCATTTT
CDR3 protein: CASSLTGRMRQPQHF

clone size: .
V gene: TRBV6-5
D gene: .
J gene: TRBJ2-2
CDR3 DNA: TGTGCCAGCAGTTTAAATAAGGGGGCGAACACCGGGGAGCTGTTTTTT
CDR3 protein: CASSLNKGANTGELFF

clone size: .
V gene: TRBV19
D gene: .
J gene: TRBJ1-4
CDR3 DNA: TGTGCCAGTAGTATCACAGGGACCTCGAGGAAACTGTTTTTT
CDR3 protein: CASSITGTSRKLFF

clone size: .
V gene: TRBV15
D gene: TRBD2
J gene: TRBJ2-3
CDR3 DNA: TGTGCCACCAGCGGAATGACTAGCGGCCGCACAGATACGCAGTATTTT
CDR3 protein: CATSGMTSGRTDTQYF

clone size: few
V gene: TRBV19
D gene: TRBD1
J gene: TRBJ1-2
CDR3 DNA: TGTGCCAGTAGTATCGCGGACAGGTCGGGCTATGGCTACACCTTC
CDR3 protein: CASSIADRSGYGYTF

clone size: few
V gene: TRBV7-6
D gene: .
J gene: TRBJ2-3
CDR3 DNA: TGTGCCAGCAAAGCTAGCCATAGCACAGATACGCAGTATTTT
CDR3 protein: CASKASHSTDTQYF